This T cell receptor (beta chain) appears in the sequencing data of a study of T cells in Graves' hyperthyroidism and ophthalmopathy. The germline CDR1 and CDR2 sequences are SGDLS and YYNGEE. This CDR3 has 14 amino acids. Trimming cost V 0 bases and J 6 bases; bases outside gene matches: 3. Uncontrolled infection, other autoimmune disease, pregnancy or lactation led to exclusion. The TCR beta CDR3 regions underwent amplification using RNA transcripts as the source. During a first-round RT-PCR of the TCR CDR3, the HTBI primer set was used. TCRdb re-analysed the multiplex PCR reads in MiXCR, keeping a single row per CDR3 protein. The sample yields 750,000 to 950,000 distinct CDR3 sequences, about 38% seen once. This clonotype was counted between two and nine times. Its target is not known. Study results and caveats: Expanded thyroid clonotypes (above 0.001) were mostly also found in blood.

This TCR was sampled from a man younger than 35 with Graves' hyperthyroidism. The chain is built from TRBV9 and TRBJ2-7, with 10 bases that match TRBD2. The specimen sequenced was blood. The CDR3, as DNA: TGTGCCAGCAGCGTAGAAGCGGGAGGGCTCGAGCAGTACTTC. As protein: CASSVEAGGLEQYF. The full variable domain, with the rest looked up from reference TRBV9 and TRBJ2-7, is DSGVTQTPKHLITATGQRVTLRCSPRSGDLSVYWYQQSLDQGLQFLIQYYNGEERAKGNILERFSAQQFPDLHSELNLSSLELGDSALYFCASSVEAGGLEQYFGPGTRLTVT.